This T cell receptor beta chain was profiled in a study of blood T cell repertoires in COVID-19. Study in general: PBMCs, B-cell-depleted T cells, or T cells provided the cDNA or gDNA that made up the material.

The protocol was immunoSEQ multiplex PCR, while the TCRdb copy is restricted to in-frame clones and leaves out a portion. The table records approximately 300,000 clones, approximately 86% of them present only once. The J segment lost 5 bases and the V segment lost 4 bases, leaving 11 bases of the junction unmatched. Germline lookup yields CDR1 SGHDT and CDR2 YYEEEE. The CDR3 is made up of 15 amino acids. The chain couples TRBV5-6 to TRBJ2-5; TRBD1 matches 7 bases. Material: peripheral blood. The clonotype was recovered from a human donor with COVID-19, enrolled during active disease. The donor label of this sample is uncertain. CDR3 loop: CASSPRTGLSETQYF. The DNA for the CDR3 is TGTGCCAGCAGCCCTCGGACAGGCTTGTCGGAGACCCAGTACTTC. The complete variable domain, with remaining parts taken from reference TRBV5-6 and TRBJ2-5, reads DAGVTQSPTHLIKTRGQQVTLRCSPKSGHDTVSWYQQALGQGPQFIFQYYEEEERQRGNFPDRFSGHQFPNYSSELNVNALLLGDSALYLCASSPRTGLSETQYFGPGTRLLVL.